What follows describes a single T cell receptor (beta chain). Its antigen is not known. Clones were read by immunoSEQ multiplex PCR, and TCRdb kept only the in-frame ones, dropping some. The table includes about 89,000 clones, roughly 89% detected once. V was shortened by 3 bases and J by 4 bases, with 16 bases between the two germline ends. Per germline, CDR1 LGHNA and CDR2 YNFKEQ. There are 15 residues in the CDR3. This record comes from a study of T cell responses to AZD1222 COVID-19 vaccine. Study-level results: Only a handful of AZD1222 recipients tested seropositive at baseline. A mostly white British donor set with more females was recruited, and clonal diversity was possibly underestimated.

The chain combines TRBV4-2 with TRBJ2-7; D perhaps matches TRBD1 (5 bases). The material sequenced was peripheral blood, taken on day 0 of MenACWY control vaccination. This clonotype originated in an adult in good health. The CDR3 DNA sequence: TGTGCCAGCAGCCAGGAATTAGGGGCGGAATACGAGCAGTACTTC. Its protein product is CASSQELGAEYEQYF.